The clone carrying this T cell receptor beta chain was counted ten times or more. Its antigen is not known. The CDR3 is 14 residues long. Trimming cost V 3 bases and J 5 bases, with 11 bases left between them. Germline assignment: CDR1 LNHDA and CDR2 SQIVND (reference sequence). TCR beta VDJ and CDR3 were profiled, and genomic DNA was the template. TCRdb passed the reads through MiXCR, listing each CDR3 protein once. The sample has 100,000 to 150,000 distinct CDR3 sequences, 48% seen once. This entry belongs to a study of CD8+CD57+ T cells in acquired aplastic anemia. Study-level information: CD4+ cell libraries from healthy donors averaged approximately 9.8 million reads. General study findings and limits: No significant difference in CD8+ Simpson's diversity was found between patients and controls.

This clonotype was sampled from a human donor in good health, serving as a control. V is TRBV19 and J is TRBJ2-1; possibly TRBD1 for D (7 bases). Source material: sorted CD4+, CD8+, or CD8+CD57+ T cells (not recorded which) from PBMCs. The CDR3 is CASSIRRGDNEQFF. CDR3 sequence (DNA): TGTGCCAGTAGTATCCGCAGGGGGGACAATGAGCAGTTCTTC.